These T cell receptor beta chains were read from a single sample in a study of cytomegalovirus exposure and HLA in healthy donors. Data came from immunoSEQ multiplex PCR; TCRdb stores just in-frame clones and leaves some out. Of approximately 77,000 clones listed, 75% are singletons. Sequencing was done on a sample of PBMCs. The source of these receptors is a woman between 40 and 50 years old in good health and CMV-seronegative. Both conserved end residues are part of each CDR3. D genes are given only for firm matches. Clone size is given for some rows only: seen once, a few or many times, or a class if the clone is expanded.

clone_size	d_call	v_call	j_call	cdr3_nt	cdr3_aa
NA	TRBD1	TRBV2	TRBJ2-2	TGTGCCACAACAGCTTGGACAGGGGGGGGCGGGGAGCTGTTTTTT	CATTAWTGGGGELFF
NA	TRBD1	TRBV7-8	TRBJ2-7	TGTGCCAGCAGCCAAGACAGGGTCTCCTACGAGCAGTACTTC	CASSQDRVSYEQYF
NA	TRBD2	TRBV7-2	TRBJ2-1	TGTGCCAGCAGCGCCGAACTAGCGGGAGTCCCGGGTTTGGAGTTCTTC	CASSAELAGVPGLEFF
medium-sized	NA	TRBV10-3	TRBJ1-1	TGTGCCATCAGTGAGTCGATTACGGAGGCCCCTGAAGCTTTCTTT	CAISESITEAPEAFF
medium-sized	TRBD2	TRBV6-4	TRBJ2-4	TGTGCCAGCAGTGATGGGACTAGTGAGGGGAGAAACATTCAGTACTTC	CASSDGTSEGRNIQYF
NA	TRBD1	TRBV5-1	TRBJ2-2	TGCGCCAGCAGCTTGGATGGACAGGGTAACACCGGGGAGCTGTTTTTT	CASSLDGQGNTGELFF
NA	NA	TRBV7-9	TRBJ2-3	TGTGCCAGCAGCTGGGCGACAGATACGCAGTATTTT	CASSWATDTQYF
NA	NA	TRBV5-4	TRBJ2-5	TGTGCCAGCTTCCGTGGCAGACAACAAGAGACCCAGTACTTC	CASFRGRQQETQYF
NA	NA	TRBV2	TRBJ2-7	TGTGCCAGCAAAACCGCCGGTGTCATCTACGAGCAGTACTTC	CASKTAGVIYEQYF
NA	TRBD1	TRBV6-6	TRBJ1-3	TGTGCCAGCAGGCCAGGGGGGACAGGAAACACCATATATTTT	CASRPGGTGNTIYF
NA	NA	TRBV30	TRBJ1-1	TGTGCCTGGAGTAGAACGGGGGGCGCAACTGAAGCTTTCTTT	CAWSRTGGATEAFF
NA	NA	TRBV5-1	TRBJ1-1	TGCGCCAGCAGCTTCATCAGGGAGAACACTGAAGCTTTCTTT	CASSFIRENTEAFF
NA	NA	TRBV18	TRBJ2-3	TGTGCCAGCTCACCCGGCAGGGGTGGCACAGATACGCAGTATTTT	CASSPGRGGTDTQYF
NA	TRBD2	TRBV27	TRBJ2-1	TGTGCCAGCAGTCCCAGACTAGCGGGGGCCACGAGCTCCTACAATGAGCAGTTCTTC	CASSPRLAGATSSYNEQFF
NA	NA	TRBV15	TRBJ1-2	TGTGCCACCAGACAGAGACAGAGGAACTATGGCTACACCTTC	CATRQRQRNYGYTF
NA	TRBD1	TRBV2	TRBJ1-2	TGTGCCAGCAAAGGGGGCCTCAACTATGGCTACACCTTC	CASKGGLNYGYTF
NA	TRBD1	TRBV4-1	TRBJ2-1	TGCGCCAGCAGCCAAGATCCAAGCTCTAACCGGGACAGCTACAATGAGCAGTTCTTC	CASSQDPSSNRDSYNEQFF
NA	TRBD2	TRBV5-1	TRBJ2-1	TGCGCCAGCAGCATAAGCGGGGGCGGAGACAATGAGCAGTTCTTC	CASSISGGGDNEQFF
NA	NA	TRBV2	TRBJ2-1	TGTGCCAGCATTAGGGGGACGGGAAAGGATGAGCAGTTCTTC	CASIRGTGKDEQFF
NA	NA	TRBV9	TRBJ1-5	TGTGCCAGCAGCTCCGGTCCTAGCAATCAGCCCCAGCATTTT	CASSSGPSNQPQHF
NA	TRBD1	TRBV7-8	TRBJ2-3	TGTGCCAGCAGCCGAGACAGGGAGTATACGCAGTATTTT	CASSRDREYTQYF
once	TRBD2	TRBV5-1	TRBJ2-3	TGCGCCAGCAGCGACCGGGGGGGCACAGATACGCAGTATTTT	CASSDRGGTDTQYF
NA	TRBD2	TRBV15	TRBJ2-3	TGTGCCACCAGCGAACGGGGGGGGAGTGGATTGGGCACAGATACGCAGTATTTT	CATSERGGSGLGTDTQYF
NA	TRBD1	TRBV27	TRBJ1-5	TGTGCCAGTAAGGGGACAGGGGCGCGCAATCAGCCCCAGCATTTT	CASKGTGARNQPQHF
NA	NA	TRBV19	TRBJ2-2	TGTGCCAGTAGTATCTGGACAGCGAACACCGGGGAGCTGTTTTTT	CASSIWTANTGELFF
NA	NA	TRBV4-1	TRBJ2-7	TGCGCCAGCAGCCAAGTCCCCATCAGCTACGAGCAGTACTTC	CASSQVPISYEQYF
NA	TRBD2	TRBV5-6	TRBJ2-1	TGTGCCAGCAGCCCCCCGGGTAGCGGGAGTACTGGTGAGCAGTTCTTC	CASSPPGSGSTGEQFF
few	NA	TRBV7-9	TRBJ2-5	TGTGCCAGCAGCTTAGTAACTAGCCAAGAGACCCAGTACTTC	CASSLVTSQETQYF
NA	NA	TRBV5-1	TRBJ2-2	TGCGCCAGCAGCTTGCAGGAAAAGACCGGGGAGCTGTTTTTT	CASSLQEKTGELFF
NA	NA	TRBV27	TRBJ1-6	TGTGCCAGCAGTTTAATCGGGGGGCCTAATTCACCCCTCCACTTT	CASSLIGGPNSPLHF
NA	NA	TRBV4-2	TRBJ2-5	TGTGCCAGCAGCCAACTCTTACTCGGGGAGCAGTACTTC	CASSQLLLGEQYF
NA	NA	TRBV5-1	TRBJ1-5	TGCGCCAGCAGTTCCCTTCCGCGGAATCAGCCCCAGCATTTT	CASSSLPRNQPQHF
NA	TRBD2	TRBV10-1	TRBJ2-2	TGCGCCAGCAGTGAGTTATTAGCGGGAGGCGGTACCGGGGAGCTGTTTTTT	CASSELLAGGGTGELFF
NA	TRBD2	TRBV7-3	TRBJ2-1	TGTGCCAGCGGCAAACTAGCGGGAGCGGTCACTGAGCAGTTCTTC	CASGKLAGAVTEQFF
NA	NA	TRBV2	TRBJ1-2	TGTGCCAGCAGTGAGGGCGGGGGTAAATATGGCTACACCTTC	CASSEGGGKYGYTF
NA	TRBD2	TRBV4-1	TRBJ2-5	TGCGCCAGCAGCCAGCGTTTGAGCGGGGGGACAGAGACCCAGTACTTC	CASSQRLSGGTETQYF
NA	TRBD1	TRBV7-9	TRBJ1-1	TGTGCCAGCAGCTTACTGGGACAGGGTATAGGAGCTTTCTTT	CASSLLGQGIGAFF
NA	TRBD2	TRBV4-1	TRBJ2-1	TGCGCCAGCAGCTTCCCAACGGGACTAGCGAGATATGAGCAGTTCTTC	CASSFPTGLARYEQFF
NA	NA	TRBV6-6	TRBJ1-5	TGTGCCAGCAGTTCCTTGACTTTGGGGGCTCAGCCCCAGCATTTT	CASSSLTLGAQPQHF
NA	TRBD1	TRBV30	TRBJ1-5	TGTGCCTGGAGTGTACAGGGGCAGCCCCAGCATTTT	CAWSVQGQPQHF
NA	NA	TRBV5-5	TRBJ2-5	TGTGCCAGCAGCTCAACACCGGGGGGCGGGGAGACCCAGTACTTC	CASSSTPGGGETQYF
NA	TRBD2	TRBV5-1	TRBJ2-1	TGCGCCAGCAGCCCAGGACTAGCGGGCGGGAATGAGCAGTTCTTC	CASSPGLAGGNEQFF
few	NA	TRBV5-1	TRBJ2-2	TGCGCCAGCAGCTTGGATACAGCCGGGGAGCTGTTTTTT	CASSLDTAGELFF
NA	NA	TRBV7-9	TRBJ1-3	TGTGCCAGCAGCTTACTGGCGGCCGCCTCTGGAAACACCATATATTTT	CASSLLAAASGNTIYF
few	TRBD1	TRBV6-1	TRBJ1-2	TGTGCCAGCAGTGCCCCCACAGGGGGGAGCTATGGCTACACCTTC	CASSAPTGGSYGYTF
NA	NA	TRBV18	TRBJ1-2	TGTGCCAGCTCACCACGCGGGGGAGATGGCTACACCTTC	CASSPRGGDGYTF
NA	NA	TRBV28	TRBJ2-7	TGTGCCAGCAGTTTACGGTACGAGCAGTACTTC	CASSLRYEQYF
NA	NA	TRBV11-3	TRBJ2-3	TGTGCCAGGAAGATAACGGGTTGGGTGAGCACAGATACGCAGTATTTT	CARKITGWVSTDTQYF
NA	NA	TRBV18	TRBJ1-1	TGTGCCAGCTCACAGGGGATGAACACTGAAGCTTTCTTT	CASSQGMNTEAFF
NA	TRBD1	TRBV30	TRBJ1-1	TGTGCCTGGACTACGGGACAGGGGTACACTGAAGCTTTCTTT	CAWTTGQGYTEAFF
NA	NA	TRBV7-2	TRBJ1-4	TGTGCCAGCAGCCTAGGGAGGAGTACGGGAAATAATGAAAAACTGTTTTTT	CASSLGRSTGNNEKLFF
once	NA	TRBV19	TRBJ2-6	TGTGCCAGTAGTATAACTTCGAGCTCTGGGGCCAACGTCCTGACTTTC	CASSITSSSGANVLTF
NA	TRBD2	TRBV28	TRBJ2-1	TGTGCCAGCAGTCCCCGGACTAGTATTGACAATGAGCAGTTCTTC	CASSPRTSIDNEQFF
NA	TRBD2	TRBV29-1	TRBJ2-7	TGCAGCGTTGAGGGCGGGAGGGCCGTGGACGAGCAGTACTTC	CSVEGGRAVDEQYF
NA	NA	TRBV11-1	TRBJ2-5	TGTGCCAGCAGCTTAGTCCGGTACCAAGAGACCCAGTACTTC	CASSLVRYQETQYF